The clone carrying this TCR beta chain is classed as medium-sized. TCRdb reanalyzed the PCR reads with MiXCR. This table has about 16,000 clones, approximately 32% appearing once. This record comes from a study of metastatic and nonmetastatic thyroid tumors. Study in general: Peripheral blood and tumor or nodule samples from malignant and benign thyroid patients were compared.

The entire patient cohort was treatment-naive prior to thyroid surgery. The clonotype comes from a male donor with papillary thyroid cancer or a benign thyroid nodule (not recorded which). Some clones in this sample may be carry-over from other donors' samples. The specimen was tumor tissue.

The CDR3 bases are TGTGCCAGCATAAGGCGGGCGGTCCAAGAGACCCAGTACTTC. Residues: CASIRRAVQETQYF. The gene calls are TRBV6-1 and TRBJ2-5; weak D call: TRBD2 (5 bases). Trimming took 7 bases from V and 1 from J, leaving 13 bases between them. CDR1 and CDR2 from the germline V gene are MNHNS and SASEGT. The CDR3 has 14 residues.